This T cell receptor (beta chain) was recorded in a study of blood T cell repertoires in COVID-19. Study details: Samples of COVID-19 (acute and convalescent) were obtained from the United States, Italy and Spain. PBMCs, B-cell-depleted T cells, or T cells provided the cDNA or gDNA that made up the material.

In the source study's methods: Estimates of nucleated cell counts were drawn from the amplification of reference gene primers. Here immunoSEQ multiplex PCR was the method, and the copy in TCRdb shows in-frame clones only, minus some. The D gene and trimming were derived from the DNA, and the V and J assignments and clone size from that table. The table has about 87,000 clones, approximately 82% seen once. This clone was seen only once. Germline CDR1 and CDR2: SEHNR and FQNEAQ (reference sequence). This CDR3 is 13 amino acids long. V lost 0 bases and J 6 bases, leaving 8 bases between the germline ends.

V usage is TRBV7-9 and J usage is TRBJ2-5; D might be TRBD2 (6 bases). The material sequenced was peripheral blood. The TCR was taken from a woman aged 65 to 85 with acute or convalescent COVID-19. CDR3 protein: CASSLAGGKTQYF. The CDR3 DNA reads TGTGCCAGCAGCTTAGCTGGGGGGAAGACCCAGTACTTC.